This T cell receptor (beta chain) was identified in a study of OX40 agonist ivuxolimab in advanced cancers. Whole-study context: Every 2 weeks, patients got intravenous ivuxolimab at one of six dose levels (0.01-10 mg/kg).

Per germline, CDR1 MNHNY and CDR2 SVGAGI (reference sequence). The junction had 8 bases not matched to a gene; V was cut back by 7 bases and J by 8 bases. The CDR3 spans 13 residues. General study results and limits: Patients who responded partially at 0.1-3.0 mg/kg showed clonal expansion ranking among the lowest. Average numbers of expanded clones were greater in CD8+ T cells than in CD4+.

The method was immunoSEQ multiplex PCR; TCRdb's version includes in-frame clones alone and lacks a portion of them. The table records about 140,000 clones, 90% to 95% of them present only once. Notes on this clone: Its antigen is unknown.

Material: CD4+ or CD8+ T cells sorted from blood, obtained in a trial of the OX40 agonist ivuxolimab. This chain links TRBV6-6 with TRBJ1-2; 9 bases are a match to TRBD1. This clonotype originated in an adult with an advanced solid tumor such as melanoma, head and neck, liver or kidney cancer. CDR3 amino acids: CASIPGQGGGYTF. CDR3 bases: TGTGCCAGCATTCCGGGACAGGGAGGAGGCTACACCTTC.